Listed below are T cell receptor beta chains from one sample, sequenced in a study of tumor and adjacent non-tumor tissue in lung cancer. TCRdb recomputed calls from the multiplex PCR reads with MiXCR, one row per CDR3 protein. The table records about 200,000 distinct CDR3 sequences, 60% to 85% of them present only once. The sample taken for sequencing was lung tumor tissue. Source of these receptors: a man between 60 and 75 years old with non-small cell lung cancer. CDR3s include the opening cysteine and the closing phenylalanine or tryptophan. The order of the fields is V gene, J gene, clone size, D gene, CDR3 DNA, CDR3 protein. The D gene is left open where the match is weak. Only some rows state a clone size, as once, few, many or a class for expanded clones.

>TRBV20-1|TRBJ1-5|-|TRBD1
TGCAGTGCTTCACTGGGACAGGGACCTTATAACAATCAGCTCCAGCATTTT
CSASLGQGPYNNQLQHF
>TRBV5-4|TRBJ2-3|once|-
TGTGCCAGCAACTTGGCAGGGTTCGCAGATACGCAGTATTTT
CASNLAGFADTQYF
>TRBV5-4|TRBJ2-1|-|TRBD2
TGTGCCAGCAGCTTGCCAGCGGGGGTAGGGAATGAGCAGTTCTTC
CASSLPAGVGNEQFF
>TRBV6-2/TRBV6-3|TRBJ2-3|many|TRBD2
TGTGCCAGCACCCAGGGAGGGCACACAGATACGCAGTATTTT
CASTQGGHTDTQYF
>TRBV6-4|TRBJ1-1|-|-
TGTGCCAGCAGGCGGGGGCTAGGCACTGAAGCTTTCTTT
CASRRGLGTEAFF
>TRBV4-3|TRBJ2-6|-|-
TGCGCAAGCAGCCAAGAGGCGGTGTCTGGAGCCAACGTCCTGGCTTTC
CASSQEAVSGANVLAF
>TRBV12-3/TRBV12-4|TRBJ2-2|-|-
TGTTCCAGCAGTTTACCGAACACGGGGGAGCTGTTTTTT
CSSSLPNTGELFF
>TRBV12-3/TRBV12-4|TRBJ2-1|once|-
TGTGTCTGTAGGACAGATTCCCAAAGGGCCGATGAGCAGTTCTTC
CVCRTDSQRADEQFF
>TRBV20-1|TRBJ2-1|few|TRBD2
TGCAATGCTTCCAAGCGGGAGGGTTCCTACAATGAGCAGTTCTTC
CNASKREGSYNEQFF
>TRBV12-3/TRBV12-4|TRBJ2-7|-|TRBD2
TGTGTCAGCGGGGGAGAGACGACAGGAGGGTACGAGCAGTACTTC
CVSGGETTGGYEQYF
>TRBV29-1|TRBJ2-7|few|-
TGCAGCGTTGAAGATACCCGGAGGGCAAAGCAGTACTTC
CSVEDTRRAKQYF
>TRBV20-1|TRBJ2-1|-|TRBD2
TGCAGTGCTGAAACTAGCGAGAGTTCTTCCTACAATGAGCAGTTCTTC
CSAETSESSSYNEQFF
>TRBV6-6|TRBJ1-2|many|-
TGTGCCAGCAGTCCTCAGGGGCGAGGCTACACCTTC
CASSPQGRGYTF
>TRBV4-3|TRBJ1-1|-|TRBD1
TGCGCCAGCAGCCCGGACAGGAGCACTGAATCTTTCTTT
CASSPDRSTESFF
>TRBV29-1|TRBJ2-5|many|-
TGCAGCGTTGAAGCCCCCGGGGAAGGGGGGTCACAAGAGACCCAGTACTTC
CSVEAPGEGGSQETQYF
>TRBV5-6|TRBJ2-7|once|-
TGTGCCAGCAGAGCGCTACTGGCCTCCTACGAGCAGTACTTC
CASRALLASYEQYF
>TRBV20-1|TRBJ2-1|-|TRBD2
TGCAGTGTTAGAGGGACTAGCGGGACCTATGAGCAGTTCTTC
CSVRGTSGTYEQFF
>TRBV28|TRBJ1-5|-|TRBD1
TGTGCCAGCGAAGGGACAGTATATCAGCCCCAGCATTTT
CASEGTVYQPQHF
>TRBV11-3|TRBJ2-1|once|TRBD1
TGTGCCAGCAGCATGGGACAGGGGGCTAACAATGAGCAGTTCTTC
CASSMGQGANNEQFF
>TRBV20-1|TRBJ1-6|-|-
TGCAGTGCTAGAGATCCAGTCAGCTCCTGTAATTCACCCCTCCACTTT
CSARDPVSSCNSPLHF
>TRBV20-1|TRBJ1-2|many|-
TGCAGTGCGCAGCCGGGACTGCTCTATGGCTACACCTTC
CSAQPGLLYGYTF
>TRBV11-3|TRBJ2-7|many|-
TGTGCCAGCAGCTTAGCCGGGCCGACGAGCTCCTACGAGCAGTACTTC
CASSLAGPTSSYEQYF
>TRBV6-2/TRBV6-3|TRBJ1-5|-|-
TGTGCCCGCAGTCCGAAGGGCAATCAGCCCCAGCATTTT
CARSPKGNQPQHF
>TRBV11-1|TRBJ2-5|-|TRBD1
TGTGCCAGCAGCCCCGGACAGGTAGAGTCCCAGTACTTC
CASSPGQVESQYF
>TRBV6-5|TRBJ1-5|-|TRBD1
TGTGCCAGCAGTGTGTGGGGACAGGGGGTAGGGCCCCAGCAGTTT
CASSVWGQGVGPQQF
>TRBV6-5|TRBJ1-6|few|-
TGTGCCAGCAGTTACGACGGCAGGGTAGTAAATTCACCCCTCCACTTT
CASSYDGRVVNSPLHF
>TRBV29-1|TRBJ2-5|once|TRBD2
TGCAGCGTGCCGGGAGTTAGCGGGACCAAAGAGACCCAGTACTTC
CSVPGVSGTKETQYF
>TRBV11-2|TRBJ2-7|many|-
TGTGCCAGCAGCTTAGAGGCAAACGGCGAGCAGTACTTC
CASSLEANGEQYF
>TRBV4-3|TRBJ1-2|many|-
TGCGCCAGCAGCCAACTCCTGGGGGGGAACTATGGCTACACCTTC
CASSQLLGGNYGYTF
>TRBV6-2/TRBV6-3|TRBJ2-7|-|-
TGTGCCAGCAGAAAGGGACGAAACTCCTACGAGCTCTACTTC
CASRKGRNSYELYF
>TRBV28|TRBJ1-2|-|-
TGTGCCATCAGTGAACAGGGAGGGTATGGCTACACCTTC
CAISEQGGYGYTF
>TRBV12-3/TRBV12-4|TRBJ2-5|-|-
TGTGCCAGCAGTTTTTCAGGCACAGAGACCCAGAACTTC
CASSFSGTETQNF
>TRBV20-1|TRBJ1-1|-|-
TGCAATGCGCGGGATGGGGGCACTGAAGCTTTCTTT
CNARDGGTEAFF
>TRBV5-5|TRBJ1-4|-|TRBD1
TGTGCCAGCAGCTTCAGGACAGGGGGGACCCATGAAAAACTGTTTTTT
CASSFRTGGTHEKLFF
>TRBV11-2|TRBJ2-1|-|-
TGTGCCAGCAACTTAACTGCGACTTACAATGAGCTGTTCTTC
CASNLTATYNELFF
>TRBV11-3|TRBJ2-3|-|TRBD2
TGTGCCAGCTGTTTCCGACTAGCGGGAGTCACAGATACTCAGTATTTT
CASCFRLAGVTDTQYF
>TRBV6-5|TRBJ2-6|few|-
TGTGCCAGCAGGAAGGATCGTGGGGCCAACGTCCTGACTTTC
CASRKDRGANVLTF
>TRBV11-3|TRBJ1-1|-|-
TGTTCCAGCAGCTTAACGGGGGCAGGGACTGGAGCTTTCTTT
CSSSLTGAGTGAFF
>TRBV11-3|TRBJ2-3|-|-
TGTGCCAGCAGTTTAAGGCAGGGGAGCACAGATACGCAGTATTTT
CASSLRQGSTDTQYF
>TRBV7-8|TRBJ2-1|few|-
TGTGCCAGTAGCTTAGAGGCAGTCCGGGGGCAGTTCTTC
CASSLEAVRGQFF
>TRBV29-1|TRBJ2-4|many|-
TGCAGCGTTCTTCGACAGACCTTAGCCAAAAACATTCAGTACTTC
CSVLRQTLAKNIQYF
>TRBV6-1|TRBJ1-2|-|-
TGTGCCAACATGACGGGAAAGAGCTATGGCTACACCTTC
CANMTGKSYGYTF
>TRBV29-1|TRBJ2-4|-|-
TGCAGCGTTGAAGGGGAAAACATTCAGTACTTC
CSVEGENIQYF
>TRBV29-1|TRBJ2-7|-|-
TGCAGAGTTGACGACGGGGACGCCTACGAGCAGTACTTC
CRVDDGDAYEQYF
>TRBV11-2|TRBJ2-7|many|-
TGTGCCAGCAGCCCATGGGGGACTGGGTACGAGCAGTACTTC
CASSPWGTGYEQYF
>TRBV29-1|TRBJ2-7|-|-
TGCATCGTTGAATTTGGGACAAACGAGCAGTATTTC
CIVEFGTNEQYF
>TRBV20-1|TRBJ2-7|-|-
TGCAGTGTTAGGACTACAGGGTCCGAGCAGTACTTC
CSVRTTGSEQYF
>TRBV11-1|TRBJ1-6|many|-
TGTGCCAGCAGCTTAGAAGCGACGAGCTCCTATAATTCACCCCTCCACTTT
CASSLEATSSYNSPLHF
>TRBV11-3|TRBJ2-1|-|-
TGTGCCATCAGCGTCCTAACGGGGGGCCGGCTCAATGAGCAGTTCTTC
CAISVLTGGRLNEQFF
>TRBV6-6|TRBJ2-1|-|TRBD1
TGTGCCAGCAGTTACTCGGGTTGGGACAGCAGCTCCTACAATGAGCAGTCCTTC
CASSYSGWDSSSYNEQSF
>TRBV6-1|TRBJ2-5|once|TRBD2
TGTGCCAGCAGTGAACAAACTAGCGGGGGTAAGATCCATTACTTC
CASSEQTSGGKIHYF
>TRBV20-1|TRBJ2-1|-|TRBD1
TGCAGTGCTAGAGATCGGAGAGGGGGCTCTAATTACAATGAGCAGATTTTC
CSARDRRGGSNYNEQIF